The next 20 T cell receptor beta chains were all read from a single sample in a study of shared clonotypes between healthy human individuals. Using immunoSEQ multiplex PCR, the repertoire was profiled, and TCRdb retains in-frame clones only, with some absent. The profile shows millions of clones, around nine tenths of them singletons. The material sequenced was naive CD4+ T cells sorted from blood. As for subset: CD45RA+ positively selected. The receptor set was obtained from a man between 18 and 29 years old in good health.

The chain couples TRBV7-9 to TRBJ2-5, with D possibly matching TRBD2 (6 bases). V lost 0 bases to trimming and J lost 3 bases, with 14 bases between them. The CDR3 length is 16 residues. CDR1 SEHNR and CDR2 FQNEAQ come from the germline V gene (reference sequence). CDR3 bases: TGTGCCAGCAGCTTAGCCGGGACTCTAAGGGAAGAGACCCAGTACTTC. It codes for CASSLAGTLREETQYF.

The rearrangement uses TRBV5-1 and TRBJ2-6; 9 nucleotides align to TRBD2. Trimming removed 2 bases from V and 0 bases from J; junction bases left unmatched: 0. The CDR3 is 16 amino acids. Germline CDR1 is SGHRS and CDR2 is YFSETQ. CDR3 loop: CASSLLAGSGANVLTF. The CDR3 DNA is TGCGCCAGCAGCTTACTAGCGGGCTCTGGGGCCAACGTCCTGACTTTC.

A single count supports this clone. V usage is TRBV5-1 and J usage is TRBJ2-7; possible D gene TRBD1, 6 bases. Germline CDR1 and CDR2: SGHRS and YFSETQ. Trimming pared 5 bases from V and 0 bases from J, leaving 12 bases between. This CDR3 has 14 residues. CDR3 sequence: CASRGEQGSYEQYF. The CDR3 DNA follows: TGCGCCAGCAGAGGGGAACAGGGCTCCTACGAGCAGTACTTC.

This chain connects TRBV2 to TRBJ1-5; D uncertain. Germline V gives CDR1 SNHLY, CDR2 FYNNEI. Trimming took off 7 bases at V and 4 bases at J, with 8 bases between the two ends. The CDR3 covers 12 residues. CDR3 residues: CASNSENQPQHF. The CDR3 nucleotides read TGTGCCAGCAATTCAGAGAATCAGCCCCAGCATTTT.

The V and J genes are TRBV19 and TRBJ2-2, with TRBD2 matching over 8 bases. V lost 3 bases, J lost 5 bases, and 11 bases stayed unmatched. The CDR3 is made up of 17 amino acids. Germline CDR1 and CDR2: LNHDA and SQIVND (reference sequence). As DNA, the CDR3 is TGTGCCAGTAGTATTGGCGGGAGGAGACGATGGACCGGGGAGCTGTTTTTT. Its protein is CASSIGGRRRWTGELFF.

This chain joins TRBV30 and TRBJ2-5, with D perhaps being TRBD1 or TRBD2 (5 bases each). CDR1 GTSNPN and CDR2 SVGIG come from the germline V gene (reference sequence). V was shortened by 3 bases and J by 6 bases, with 20 bases between the two germline ends. The CDR3 has 15 residues. This CDR3 is CAWSDTGLGAKTQYF. The CDR3 region has the DNA TGTGCCTGGAGCGATACGGGCCTCGGGGCAAAGACCCAGTACTTC.

The rearrangement uses TRBV10-2 and TRBJ1-3, with 7 bases that match TRBD1. V lost 7 bases, J lost 2 bases, and 5 bases stayed unmatched. CDR1 and CDR2 from the germline V gene are WSHSY and SAAADI. This CDR3 region has 14 residues. This CDR3 is CASKGQATGNTIYF. CDR3 in DNA: TGCGCCAGCAAAGGACAGGCGACTGGAAACACCATATATTTT.

The J gene is TRBJ2-5, the V gene TRBV2; 8 positions agree with TRBD1. The CDR3 spans 15 residues. Germline-derived CDR1 and CDR2 are SNHLY and FYNNEI. J was trimmed by 5 bases and V by 6 bases; bases with no gene match: 11. CDR3 sequence (DNA): TGTGCCAGCAGACCTGACAGGGGCCCCGAGGAGACCCAGTACTTC. It specifies CASRPDRGPEETQYF.

This chain joins TRBV18 and TRBJ2-7, with TRBD1 matching over 8 bases. Per the germline V gene, CDR1 is KGHSH and CDR2 is LQKENI. The CDR3 has 16 amino acids. After removal of 6 bases from V and 2 bases from J, the junction contained 12 bases not matched to a gene. CDR3 residues: CASSLNLGTGPYEQYF. DNA of the CDR3: TGTGCCAGCTCCCTCAATTTGGGGACAGGACCCTACGAGCAGTACTTC.

This clone was recorded once. This chain links TRBV7-2 with TRBJ1-2; no firm D call. The CDR3 length is 13 residues. Germline CDR1 SGHTA, CDR2 FQGNSA. V gave up 4 bases and J gave up 7 bases, with 13 bases separating them. In nucleotides, the CDR3 is TGTGCCAGCAGCTCCACCACATCGGCTGGCTACACCTTC. This gives the protein CASSSTTSAGYTF.

This chain joins TRBV28 and TRBJ2-2; D possibly corresponds to TRBD1 (5 bases). The ends were cut back, 2 bases at V and 4 bases at J, with 11 bases in the middle. Germline V gene sequence: CDR1 MDHEN, CDR2 SYDVKM. The CDR3 loop spans 15 amino acids. The CDR3 reads CASSLSRVGTGELFF. The CDR3 bases are TGTGCCAGCAGTTTAAGCAGGGTCGGCACCGGGGAGCTGTTTTTT.

The chain combines TRBV6-6 with TRBJ2-7; the D is unclear. The V gene lost 5 bases and the J gene lost 0 bases, with 11 bases spanning the gap. In germline, CDR1 is MNHNY, CDR2 SVGAGI (reference sequence). The CDR3 contains 14 residues. CDR3 coding DNA: TGTGCCAGCAGTGCATCGCGCAGCTCCTACGAGCAGTACTTC. It specifies CASSASRSSYEQYF.

The chain carries TRBV5-1 and TRBJ2-7; TRBD2 agrees at 10 bases. V lost 2 bases, J lost 6 bases, and 8 bases stayed unmatched. Germline CDR1 is SGHRS and CDR2 is YFSETQ. CDR3 length equals 15 residues. CDR3 sequence: CASSLTPAGGSEQYF. DNA of the CDR3: TGCGCCAGCAGCTTAACCCCAGCGGGAGGGTCCGAGCAGTACTTC.

This chain links TRBV5-1 with TRBJ2-3; D gene ambiguous. The CDR3 is 14 amino acids. Germline V lookup: CDR1 SGHRS, CDR2 YFSETQ. V was pared by 0 bases and J by 2 bases, with 7 bases between. The DNA for the CDR3 is TGCGCCAGCAGCTTGGAAGTACTCACAGATACGCAGTATTTT. Amino acid sequence: CASSLEVLTDTQYF.

CDR3 bases: TGTGCCACCAGCAGAGATTTGGGGGCCCGAGCTAATGAAAAACTGTTTTTT. Translation gives CATSRDLGARANEKLFF. This sequence joins TRBV15 and TRBJ1-4; a possible D gene is TRBD1 (6 bases). With 0 bases removed from V and 3 bases from J, the gap between germline ends came to 14 bases. The CDR3 is 17 amino acids. Germline-derived CDR1 and CDR2 are LNHNV and YYDKDF (reference sequence).

The chain uses TRBV5-4 and TRBJ2-7; D possibly corresponds to TRBD1 (5 bases). Germline CDR1 reads SGHNT; CDR2 reads YYREEE (reference sequence). The V end lost 8 bases, the J end lost 0 bases, and 15 bases lay between the germline ends. The CDR3 covers 14 residues. This chain's CDR3 is CASFRQPNSYEQYF. In DNA, the CDR3 is TGTGCCAGTTTTAGACAGCCCAACTCCTACGAGCAGTACTTC.

The chain couples TRBV27 to TRBJ2-6; 9 bases are shared with TRBD1. The CDR3 consists of 19 residues. V was clipped by 5 bases and J by 4 bases; unmatched bases: 15. The V gene's germline CDR1 is MNHEY and CDR2 SMNVEV (reference sequence). The CDR3 here is CASSPDRDRVFAGANVLTF. DNA of the CDR3: TGTGCCAGCAGTCCCGACCGGGACAGGGTGTTCGCGGGGGCCAACGTCCTGACTTTC.

This clone appeared a single time. The rearrangement joins TRBV30 to TRBJ2-7, with D uncertain. Germline values: CDR1 GTSNPN, CDR2 SVGIG (reference sequence). CDR3 length: 13 residues. V was shortened by 2 bases and J by 4 bases, with 12 bases between the two germline ends. This CDR3 is CAWSLRGLYEQYF. For the CDR3, the DNA is TGTGCCTGGAGTCTTCGAGGATTGTACGAGCAGTACTTC.

In this sample, this clone turned up a few times. CDR3 amino acids: CASRVVENTEAFF. The CDR3, as DNA: TGTGCCAGCAGGGTGGTGGAGAACACTGAAGCTTTCTTT. The V gene is TRBV6-1, the J gene TRBJ1-1; D unresolved. Looked up from germline, CDR1 is MNHNS and CDR2 is SASEGT. CDR3 length: 13 residues. V shed 6 bases and J shed 1 base, with 9 bases lying between them.

The genes are TRBV27 and TRBJ1-6; D is possibly TRBD1 (5 bases). Germline loops: CDR1 MNHEY, CDR2 SMNVEV (reference sequence). CDR3 length: 17 residues. The V gene lost 5 bases and the J gene lost 0 bases, with 14 bases spanning the gap. The CDR3 sequence is CASSAMTVISYNSPLHF. The CDR3 region has the DNA TGTGCCAGCAGTGCGATGACAGTTATCTCCTATAATTCACCCCTCCACTTT.